The clone carrying this T cell receptor beta chain was seen only a few times. What it binds is not known. This sample is drawn from a study of blood T cells in healthy people across ages. Findings of the study overall: The study found more naive CD4+ cells and higher diversity in long-lived than aged donors. Across the age range, TCR beta diversity per million T cells fell in a roughly linear way.

CDR3 length: 14 amino acids. Per germline, CDR1 SGDLS and CDR2 YYNGEE. Then a second PCR, running roughly 7 to 12 cycles, was carried out with a sample-barcoded 5' primer and a J-beta primer mix. All samples yielded 2.5 million or more CDR3-containing paired-end reads. TCRdb reprocessed the 5' RACE reads with MiXCR, giving one entry per CDR3 protein. The sample lists around 1,700,000 distinct CDR3 sequences; 28% were seen once. The sequenced material came from blood. This receptor was obtained from a woman younger than 45 in good health. The V call is TRBV9, the J call TRBJ2-4; D is ambiguous. The DNA end lines up better with TRBJ2-7; the J call may be wrong. For the CDR3, the DNA is TGTGCCAGCAGCGTAGGGTCGGCCCCCTACGAGCAGTACTTC. Translating gives CASSVGSAPYEQYF.